The entry below gives a single T cell receptor beta chain sequence along with its context. Its antigen remains unidentified. The repertoire was sequenced with immunoSEQ multiplex PCR; TCRdb's copy has only in-frame clones and lacks some. Among 85,000 to 90,000 clones listed, 86% were seen once. The record originates from a study of T cell repertoires and HLA-DP antigens. CDR3 length: 16 amino acids. In germline, CDR1 is SGHRS, CDR2 YFSETQ. The V gene end was trimmed by 1 base and the J gene end by 5 bases; junction bases not matched to a gene: 11. This receptor was taken from a man in his fifties or sixties in good health and CMV-seronegative. The chain has TRBV5-1 and TRBJ1-1; 7 positions agree with TRBD1. Input material: CD4+ T cells from PBMCs. The CDR3 region has the DNA TGCGCCAGCAGCTTGAAGGGGGCCGGGACAGAAACTGAAGCTTTCTTT. Protein product: CASSLKGAGTETEAFF.